This T cell receptor (beta chain) was recovered during a study of blood T cell repertoires in COVID-19. Trimming took off 3 bases at V and 5 bases at J, with 10 bases between the two ends. CDR3 length equals 14 residues. Germline CDR1 SGHTA, CDR2 FQGNSA. Clones were read by immunoSEQ multiplex PCR, and TCRdb kept only the in-frame ones, dropping some. The sample shows roughly 160,000 clones, around four fifths of them seen only once. The sample was peripheral blood. The source is a woman aged 55-70 years with acute or convalescent COVID-19. The genes are TRBV7-2 and TRBJ1-4; D not resolved. The CDR3 here is CASSFRTENEKLFF. The CDR3 bases are TGTGCCAGCAGCTTTCGAACAGAGAATGAAAAACTGTTTTTT.